The 14 T cell receptor beta chains below come from one sample, sequenced in a study of early T cells in non-severe SARS-CoV-2 infection. Using its own MiXCR run on the 5' RACE reads, TCRdb lists one record per CDR3 protein. The data contain 70,000 to 75,000 distinct CDR3 sequences, about an eighth of them singletons. Source material: whole blood. All receptors derive from an adult who was a healthcare worker with PCR-confirmed SARS-CoV-2 infection or an uninfected control (not recorded which).

The chain links TRBV5-5 to TRBJ2-3; 7 bases match TRBD1. J lost 2 bases, V lost 4 bases, and 10 bases had no gene match. The CDR3 has 16 residues. The V gene's germline CDR1 is SGHKS and CDR2 YYEKEE (reference sequence). CDR3 loop: CASSNIQGNPTDTQYF. CDR3 bases: TGTGCCAGCAGCAACATACAGGGGAACCCCACAGATACGCAGTATTTT.

This clonotype was recorded a few times. The chain uses TRBV28 and TRBJ1-1; 9 positions match TRBD1. The germline V gene has CDR1 MDHEN and CDR2 SYDVKM. Trimming cost V 5 bases and J 9 bases; bases outside gene matches: 13. This CDR3 is 15 amino acids long. As DNA, the CDR3 is TGTGCCAGCAGTCCCTGGGACAGGGACCCACCCCAAGCTTTCTTT. It specifies CASSPWDRDPPQAFF.

This clonotype was seen a handful of times. J is TRBJ2-3 and V is TRBV6-5; D call uncertain. This CDR3 region has 12 residues. Germline-derived CDR1 and CDR2 are MNHEY and SVGAGI. Trimming took 4 bases from V and 8 from J, leaving 10 bases between them. The CDR3, as DNA: TGTGCCAGCAGTTCTCAGTTTGCTACGCAGTATTTT. Its protein product is CASSSQFATQYF.

This clonotype was seen at least ten times. The chain recombines TRBV19 with TRBJ2-1, with unresolved D. The V end was cut by 1 base, the J end by 2 bases, with 12 bases between. CDR1 is LNHDA, CDR2 SQIVND, per germline (reference sequence). This CDR3 is 16 amino acids long. CDR3: CASSIGEIGAYNEQFF. The CDR3 coding sequence is TGTGCCAGTAGTATAGGGGAAATTGGAGCCTACAATGAGCAGTTCTTC.

This clonotype was observed many times. The gene calls are TRBV6-1 and TRBJ1-6; D is ambiguous. The CDR3 runs 13 residues. Trimming took 6 bases from V and 11 from J, leaving 14 bases between them. The germline gives CDR1 MNHNS, CDR2 SASEGT. CDR3 sequence reads: CASSPRSTAPLHF. The CDR3 DNA is TGTGCCAGCAGCCCGCGTTCGACGGCACCCCTCCACTTT.

This clonotype has more than one count but fewer than ten. CDR3 protein: CASWPGGNEQFF. The CDR3 DNA is TGTGCCAGCTGGCCGGGAGGCAATGAGCAGTTCTTC. The rearrangement links TRBV6-6 to TRBJ2-1, with TRBD2 matching 7 bases. With V trimmed by 8 bases and J by 6 bases, 4 bases remained unmatched. The length of the CDR3 is 12 residues. Per the germline V gene, CDR1 is MNHNY and CDR2 is SVGAGI (reference sequence).

The chain combines TRBV7-2 with TRBJ2-7; 8 nucleotides agree with TRBD1. The germline V gene has CDR1 SGHTA and CDR2 FQGNSA. This CDR3 has 15 residues. V lost 8 bases and J lost 5; bases outside the gene matches: 14. CDR3 bases: TGTGCCAGCGCAAAGGCAGGGGGCGCATCGGACGAGCAGTACTTC. Translated: CASAKAGGASDEQYF.

In its sample, this clonotype was seen a few times. J is TRBJ1-6 and V is TRBV9; D unresolved. Trimming stripped 2 bases from V and 8 bases from J, with 11 bases between. CDR1 and CDR2 from the germline V gene are SGDLS and YYNGEE. CDR3 size: 14 residues. CDR3 in DNA: TGTGCCAGCAGCGTTGCAGCGGCGGATTCACCCCTCCACTTT. Amino acids: CASSVAAADSPLHF.

V gene TRBV5-1 combines with J gene TRBJ2-1, with 8 bases identical to TRBD1. Germline V CDR1 and CDR2: SGHRS, YFSETQ. The CDR3 has 15 amino acids. V was clipped by 3 bases and J by 5 bases; unmatched bases: 7. The CDR3 DNA reads TGCGCCAGCAGCTCCCGGACAGGGCGGAACAATGAGCAGTTCTTC. This encodes CASSSRTGRNNEQFF.

The chain recombines TRBV28 with TRBJ2-7; D call uncertain. V lost 5 bases, J lost 5 bases, and 7 bases lay in between. The CDR3 loop spans 11 amino acids. Germline CDR1 MDHEN, CDR2 SYDVKM. The CDR3 is CASSPHHEQYF. The CDR3 bases are TGTGCCAGCAGTCCTCACCACGAGCAGTACTTC.

In this sample, this clonotype turned up a few times. The J gene is TRBJ1-2, the V gene TRBV28; D is unresolved. Between the trimmed V and J ends, which lost 4 bases and 14 bases, there was a span of 11 bases. The CDR3 totals 10 residues. The germline CDR1 and CDR2 sequences are MDHEN and SYDVKM. In nucleotides, the CDR3 is TGTGCCAGCAGTTCCAGGCATTTGACCTTC. Translation gives CASSSRHLTF.

On this clonotype: Given a much more abundant clone one base away, this may be a read error. V usage is TRBV21-1 and J usage is TRBJ2-2; whether TRBD1, the table's D call, matches the DNA was not checked. TRBV21-1 has pseudogene status. The CDR3 runs to 15 residues. CDR3 region: CASSMGTGDTGELFF. The CDR3, as DNA: TGTGCCAGCAGCATGGGGACAGGGGACACCGGGGAGCTGTTTTTT.

There are many counts of this clonotype. This chain links TRBV5-4 with TRBJ1-2, with 7 bases that match TRBD1. The CDR3 totals 13 residues. Germline CDR1 reads SGHNT; CDR2 reads YYREEE (reference sequence). V gave up 4 bases and J gave up 2 bases; unmatched junction bases: 2. Here the CDR3 DNA reads TGTGCCAGCAGCATGACAGGGAACTATGGCTACACCTTC. Translation gives CASSMTGNYGYTF.

This clonotype showed up many times. V and J are TRBV29-1 and TRBJ2-1; tentatively, D is TRBD1 (5 bases). The germline V and J ends were trimmed by 0 bases and 10 bases, with 13 bases remaining between them. There are 13 residues in the CDR3. CDR1 is SQVTM, CDR2 ANQGSEA, per germline. CDR3 DNA: TGCAGCGTTGAAGATCGGAAGGGGATAGAGCAGTTCTTC. Amino acids: CSVEDRKGIEQFF.